The rows below give T cell receptor beta chains drawn from one sample of a study of T cells in pancreatic ductal adenocarcinoma. Clones were read by immunoSEQ multiplex PCR, and TCRdb kept only the in-frame ones, dropping some. Of tens of thousands of clones in the sample, approximately 90% are singletons; the top ten hold 2.2%. Sequencing was done on a sample of PBMCs. Receptor source: a human donor with pancreatic ductal adenocarcinoma. CDR3s include the opening cysteine and the closing phenylalanine or tryptophan. The order of the fields is CDR3 length, V gene, J gene, clone size, D gene, CDR3 protein, CDR3 DNA. The D gene is left open where the match is weak. Size is omitted from some rows. Given values are once, few, many or a class for expanded clones.

>15|TRBV7-2|TRBJ1-1|.|.
CASSLALGVNTEAFF
TGTGCCAGCAGCTTAGCGCTAGGGGTGAACACTGAAGCTTTCTTT
>15|TRBV6-6|TRBJ2-2|few|TRBD2
CASSYSGIAAGELFF
TGTGCCAGCAGTTATAGCGGGATAGCGGCCGGGGAGCTGTTTTTT
>14|TRBV11-2|TRBJ2-5|.|.
CASSSRTYQETQYF
TGTGCCAGCAGCTCAAGGACGTACCAAGAGACCCAGTACTTC
>15|TRBV5-6|TRBJ2-3|.|.
CASRINLQVTDTQYF
TGTGCCAGCAGGATAAACTTACAGGTTACAGATACGCAGTATTTT
>17|TRBV6-4|TRBJ2-1|.|.
CASSSYIQYPQYNEQFF
TGTGCCAGCAGTTCCTATATACAATACCCCCAATACAATGAGCAGTTCTTC
>16|TRBV5-1|TRBJ2-1|.|.
CASSLGLRGGVDEQFF
TGCGCCAGCAGCTTGGGTTTGCGGGGTGGAGTGGATGAGCAGTTCTTC
>11|TRBV7-8|TRBJ1-2|.|.
CASSSTGSSTF
TGTGCCAGCAGCTCTACAGGGTCAAGCACCTTC
>16|TRBV5-8|TRBJ2-3|once|TRBD1
CASNGDSLTSTDTQYF
TGTGCCAGCAACGGGGACAGCCTAACTAGCACAGATACGCAGTATTTT
>14|TRBV6-6|TRBJ1-4|.|TRBD1
CASNTGTGLEKLFF
TGTGCCAGCAATACCGGGACAGGGTTAGAAAAACTGTTTTTT
>13|TRBV6-4|TRBJ1-2|.|TRBD1
CASSRTGAHGYTF
TGTGCCAGCAGTCGGACAGGGGCCCATGGCTACACCTTC
>14|TRBV30|TRBJ2-7|.|.
CAWKSARGFSEQYF
TGTGCCTGGAAAAGCGCTAGGGGATTTAGCGAGCAGTACTTC
>16|TRBV7-2|TRBJ1-2|once|.
CASSLAAWTDNYGYTF
TGTGCCAGCAGCTTAGCAGCCTGGACAGACAACTATGGCTACACCTTC
>13|TRBV29-1|TRBJ2-2|.|.
CSVSNPVRGELFF
TGCAGCGTCTCGAACCCGGTTAGGGGGGAGCTGTTTTTT
>14|TRBV29-1|TRBJ2-3|.|.
CSARGSRDSDTQYF
TGCAGCGCCCGAGGGTCCCGGGACTCCGATACGCAGTATTTT
>12|TRBV6-1|TRBJ1-1|.|TRBD1
CASSEDRGGAFF
TGTGCCAGCAGTGAAGACAGGGGAGGCGCTTTCTTT
>16|TRBV28|TRBJ1-4|once|TRBD1
CASSSMIGQGNEKLFF
TGTGCCAGCAGCTCCATGATTGGACAGGGTAATGAAAAACTGTTTTTT
>12|TRBV19|TRBJ2-3|.|.
CASSIVQGPQYF
TGTGCCAGTAGTATAGTGCAGGGGCCGCAGTATTTT
>13|TRBV29-1|TRBJ1-2|once|.
CSVGQGLGYGYTF
TGCAGCGTTGGTCAGGGGCTGGGCTATGGCTACACCTTC
>13|TRBV11-2|TRBJ2-1|.|.
CASSLMRGYEQFF
TGTGCCAGCAGCTTAATGAGGGGTTATGAGCAGTTCTTC
>13|TRBV18|TRBJ1-3|.|.
CASSYNSGNTIYF
TGTGCCAGCTCATACAATTCTGGAAACACCATATATTTT
>15|TRBV15|TRBJ1-1|.|.
CATSRAGTWNTEAFF
TGTGCCACCAGCAGAGCTGGCACATGGAACACTGAAGCTTTCTTT
>15|TRBV4-3|TRBJ2-7|.|.
CASSSLAGESREQYF
TGCGCCAGCAGCTCCCTGGCAGGGGAATCGCGGGAGCAGTACTTC
>13|TRBV6-1|TRBJ2-5|.|TRBD1
CASSGQGAETQYF
TGTGCCAGCAGTGGACAGGGAGCAGAGACCCAGTACTTC
>16|TRBV5-5|TRBJ2-7|.|TRBD1
CASSQDPSDRLGEQYF
TGTGCCAGCAGCCAAGATCCCTCGGACAGGCTCGGCGAGCAGTACTTC
>15|TRBV6-1|TRBJ2-5|.|TRBD2
CASSEVAGGEETQYF
TGTGCCAGCAGTGAAGTGGCGGGAGGAGAAGAGACCCAGTACTTC
>13|TRBV18|TRBJ2-2|.|.
CASLTRPSGELFF
TGTGCCAGCTTGACCAGGCCCAGCGGGGAGCTGTTTTTT
>16|TRBV18|TRBJ1-4|.|TRBD1
CASSPQPDREQEKLFF
TGTGCCAGCTCACCACAACCCGACAGGGAACAGGAAAAACTGTTTTTT
>16|TRBV4-1|TRBJ1-3|.|.
CASSQGDTYSGNTIYF
TGCGCCAGCAGCCAAGGGGACACCTACTCTGGAAACACCATATATTTT
>14|TRBV6-6|TRBJ2-3|once|.
CASSSGTFTDTQYF
TGTGCCAGCAGTTCCGGGACTTTCACAGATACGCAGTATTTT
>14|TRBV6-4|TRBJ2-1|.|TRBD1
CASSDGTGYNEQFF
TGTGCCAGCAGTGACGGGACAGGATACAATGAGCAGTTCTTC
>16|TRBV11-2|TRBJ2-1|.|.
CASSLVYRQTYNEQFF
TGTGCCAGCAGCTTAGTTTATCGGCAGACCTACAATGAGCAGTTCTTC
>14|TRBV30|TRBJ1-6|once|.
CAWSVIYGNSPLHF
TGTGCCTGGAGTGTAATATATGGGAATTCACCCCTCCACTTT
>16|TRBV27|TRBJ2-7|.|TRBD2
CASSLASGRFSYEQYF
TGTGCCAGCAGTCTGGCTAGCGGGAGGTTTTCCTACGAGCAGTACTTC
>15|TRBV18|TRBJ1-4|.|TRBD1
CASSRTDRNNEKLFF
TGTGCCAGCTCACGAACGGACAGGAACAATGAAAAACTGTTTTTT
>17|TRBV10-1|TRBJ2-4|.|.
CARKTYQPVWAKNIQYF
TGCGCCAGGAAAACTTACCAGCCCGTTTGGGCCAAAAACATTCAGTACTTC
>15|TRBV28|TRBJ2-3|.|TRBD1
CASTSPTGGTDTQYF
TGTGCCAGTACAAGCCCGACAGGGGGCACAGATACGCAGTATTTT
>15|TRBV19|TRBJ2-5|once|TRBD1
CASSLWTGGQETQYF
TGTGCCAGTAGTCTATGGACAGGGGGCCAAGAGACCCAGTACTTC
>15|TRBV10-3|TRBJ2-1|.|TRBD2
CAISEGGSSSNEQFF
TGTGCCATCAGTGAAGGCGGGAGCTCCTCCAATGAGCAGTTCTTC
>16|TRBV27|TRBJ2-5|.|TRBD2
CASSGGTSGNRKTQYF
TGTGCCAGCAGTGGGGGGACTAGCGGGAATCGCAAGACCCAGTACTTC
>16|TRBV21-1|TRBJ2-3|.|.
CASSPGLAGHTDTQYF
TGTGCCAGCAGCCCCGGACTAGCGGGCCACACAGATACGCAGTATTTT
>13|TRBV27|TRBJ1-2|.|.
CASSFIGNDGYTF
TGTGCCAGCAGTTTCATCGGGAATGATGGCTACACCTTC
>15|TRBV19|TRBJ2-7|once|TRBD2
CASSTAEGLAYEQYF
TGTGCCAGTAGTACCGCGGAAGGACTAGCCTACGAGCAGTACTTC